A selection of T cell receptor beta chains follows, all from one sample in a study of blood T cells in healthy people across ages. TCRdb recomputed calls from the 5' RACE reads with MiXCR, one row per CDR3 protein. The sample shows around 1,000,000 distinct CDR3 sequences, less than 25% of them seen only once. These same data were also listed under a study on T cells of mothers and their children.

Specimen: blood. These receptors were collected from a girl aged 2-15 years in good health. Both conserved end residues are part of each CDR3. The D gene is left open where the match is weak. Expanded clones get a size class; other rows say once, few or many, or leave the size out.

clone_size	cdr3_length	v_call	d_call	j_call	cdr3_aa	cdr3_nt
.	14	TRBV18	.	TRBJ1-1	CASWGLRRNTEAFF	TGTGCCAGCTGGGGCCTTCGGAGGAACACTGAAGCTTTCTTT
once	18	TRBV21-1	.	TRBJ2-6	CASSKGDSSYSGANVLTF	TGTGCCAGCAGCAAGGGGGACAGCTCCTACTCTGGGGCCAACGTCCTGACTTTC
.	14	TRBV6-5	TRBD1	TRBJ1-5	CASRPEGQGQPQHF	TGTGCCAGCAGGCCGGAAGGACAGGGTCAGCCCCAGCATTTT
.	15	TRBV4-2	.	TRBJ1-4	CASSQAPGDYEKLFF	TGTGCCAGCAGCCAGGCTCCGGGGGACTATGAAAAACTGTTTTTT
.	15	TRBV5-8	.	TRBJ2-5	CASSSGLGVGETQYF	TGTGCCAGCAGCTCCGGACTCGGGGTTGGAGAGACCCAGTACTTC
.	15	TRBV12-3/TRBV12-4	TRBD1	TRBJ1-4	CASSSLRQGSEKLFF	TGTGCCAGCAGTTCCCTTCGACAGGGATCTGAAAAACTGTTTTTT
few	13	TRBV28	.	TRBJ2-2	CASSFGVTGELFF	TGTGCCAGCAGTTTTGGTGTCACCGGGGAGCTGTTTTTT
.	15	TRBV20-1	TRBD1	TRBJ1-1	CSAPGTGGVLGEAFF	TGCAGTGCGCCTGGGACAGGGGGCGTCTTAGGTGAAGCTTTCTTT
.	14	TRBV25-1	.	TRBJ1-1	CASSDGIMNTEAFF	TGTGCCAGCAGTGATGGGATCATGAACACTGAAGCTTTCTTT
few	17	TRBV5-1	.	TRBJ2-1	CASSPGVKGPIYREQFF	TGCGCCAGCAGCCCGGGGGTAAAGGGACCGATCTACCGTGAGCAGTTCTTC
.	16	TRBV5-1	.	TRBJ1-1	CASSLKTGTMNTEAFF	TGCGCCAGCAGCTTGAAAACCGGGACAATGAACACTGAAGCTTTCTTT
.	12	TRBV29-1	.	TRBJ2-1	CSFSLNGDEQFF	TGCAGCTTTAGTCTTAACGGCGATGAGCAGTTCTTC
.	16	TRBV9	TRBD2	TRBJ2-1	CASSVGSGRRNNEQFF	TGTGCCAGCAGCGTAGGGAGCGGGAGGAGGAACAATGAGCAGTTCTTC
few	15	TRBV24-1	.	TRBJ2-5	CATSGGGAIQETQYF	TGTGCCACCAGTGGGGGGGGCGCGATCCAAGAGACCCAGTACTTC
few	14	TRBV6-5	.	TRBJ1-1	CASSYPAGGAEAFF	TGTGCCAGCAGTTACCCGGCGGGGGGGGCTGAAGCTTTCTTT
.	16	TRBV7-2	TRBD2	TRBJ2-1	CASSPIAGDVYNEQFF	TGTGCCAGCAGCCCAATAGCGGGAGACGTCTACAATGAGCAGTTCTTC
.	14	TRBV9	.	TRBJ1-4	CASSVSGADEKLFF	TGTGCCAGCAGCGTATCAGGGGCCGATGAAAAACTGTTTTTT
once	13	TRBV9	.	TRBJ2-7	CASSVGTKYEQYF	TGTGCCAGCAGCGTAGGAACTAAGTACGAGCAGTACTTC
few	17	TRBV4-1	TRBD2	TRBJ2-5	CASSQDHDGGGKETQYF	TGCGCCAGCAGCCAAGATCATGACGGGGGGGGGAAAGAGACCCAGTACTTC
.	14	TRBV12-3/TRBV12-4	.	TRBJ1-5	CASSWTPSNQPQHF	TGTGCCAGCAGTTGGACACCCAGCAATCAGCCCCAGCATTTT
.	10	TRBV9	.	TRBJ2-7	CASSPNEQYF	TGTGCCAGCAGCCCAAACGAGCAGTACTTC
many	16	TRBV20-1	TRBD1	TRBJ2-2	CSARVTGQGLTGELFF	TGCAGTGCTAGAGTTACGGGACAGGGTCTTACCGGGGAGCTGTTTTTT
.	13	TRBV24-1	TRBD1	TRBJ2-3	CATTRQGTDTQYF	TGTGCCACCACGAGACAGGGTACAGATACGCAGTATTTT
few	13	TRBV28	.	TRBJ2-7	CASSPRQLYEQYF	TGTGCCAGCAGTCCCAGACAACTATACGAGCAGTACTTC
few	16	TRBV6-1	TRBD1	TRBJ1-4	CASSEVAGGFYEKLFF	TGTGCCAGCAGTGAAGTAGCAGGGGGCTTCTATGAAAAACTGTTTTTT
few	11	TRBV7-2	.	TRBJ2-3	CADEFTDTQYF	TGTGCAGACGAATTCACAGATACGCAGTATTTT
.	13	TRBV4-1	TRBD2	TRBJ2-4	CASSQDSGGIQYF	TGCGCCAGCAGCCAAGATTCGGGGGGCATTCAGTACTTC
few	15	TRBV4-1	TRBD1	TRBJ2-2	CASSHPGQATGELFF	TGCGCCAGCAGCCACCCGGGACAGGCCACCGGGGAGCTGTTTTTT
.	15	TRBV11-2	.	TRBJ2-7	CASSLNGGGEPEQYF	TGTGCCAGCAGCTTAAATGGCGGGGGCGAACCCGAGCAGTACTTC
.	16	TRBV5-5	TRBD1	TRBJ2-3	CASSLIGTGTGDTQYF	TGTGCCAGCAGCCTGATCGGGACAGGGACAGGAGATACGCAGTATTTT
.	15	TRBV11-3	.	TRBJ2-7	CASSLGPMAIYEQYF	TGCGCCAGCAGCTTAGGGCCCATGGCGATCTACGAGCAGTACTTC
.	13	TRBV27	.	TRBJ2-5	CASSSITVETQYF	TGTGCCAGCAGTTCTATCACCGTGGAGACCCAGTACTTC
.	15	TRBV20-1	TRBD1	TRBJ1-5	CSVRGSFGSNQPQHF	TGCAGTGTCAGGGGGTCATTTGGGAGCAATCAGCCCCAGCATTTT
.	15	TRBV12-3/TRBV12-4	.	TRBJ2-7	CASSPVDGFSYEQYF	TGTGCCAGCAGTCCCGTAGACGGTTTTTCGTACGAGCAGTACTTC
.	14	TRBV7-7	.	TRBJ2-5	CASSLRGLKETQYF	TGTGCTAGCAGCTTGCGTGGACTAAAAGAGACCCAGTACTTC
.	15	TRBV7-8	.	TRBJ1-1	CVSSFPQTVGTEAFF	TGTGTCAGCAGCTTCCCACAGACGGTCGGGACTGAAGCTTTCTTT
.	15	TRBV29-1	TRBD1	TRBJ2-7	CSVAQGVGGVYEQYF	TGCAGCGTTGCCCAGGGGGTAGGGGGCGTATACGAGCAGTACTTC
.	16	TRBV6-5	.	TRBJ2-2	CASSYPPSRNTGELFF	TGTGCCAGCAGTTACCCCCCAAGCAGAAACACCGGGGAGCTGTTTTTT
few	14	TRBV5-1	.	TRBJ2-5	CASSLDAFQETQYF	TGCGCCAGCAGCTTGGACGCGTTTCAAGAGACCCAGTACTTC
few	14	TRBV9	TRBD1	TRBJ1-5	CASGGTGRHQPQHF	TGTGCCAGCGGTGGGACAGGGAGGCACCAGCCCCAGCATTTT
.	11	TRBV29-1	.	TRBJ2-1	CSVESRTQQFF	TGCAGCGTTGAGTCGCGGACCCAGCAGTTCTTC
.	15	TRBV5-1	.	TRBJ2-1	CASSLGGTQANEQFF	TGCGCCAGCAGCTTGGGGGGGACTCAAGCAAATGAGCAGTTCTTC
.	14	TRBV11-3	.	TRBJ1-1	CASSSRRGTTEAFF	TGTGCCAGCAGCTCCCGCCGGGGGACCACTGAAGCTTTCTTT
few	15	TRBV6-5	TRBD1	TRBJ2-5	CASSSGTGLWETQYF	TGTGCCAGCAGCTCCGGGACAGGGCTATGGGAGACCCAGTACTTC
few	15	TRBV14	.	TRBJ2-3	CASSPLLRYTDTQYF	TGTGCCAGCAGCCCCCTTTTGCGATACACAGATACGCAGTATTTT
few	15	TRBV9	TRBD1	TRBJ2-7	CASSRGQGPSYEQYF	TGTGCCAGCAGCCGGGGACAGGGCCCATCCTACGAGCAGTACTTC
.	15	TRBV6-6	.	TRBJ2-7	CASSYSATGQDEQYF	TGTGCCAGCAGTTACTCGGCAACAGGGCAGGACGAGCAGTACTTC
.	14	TRBV5-6	.	TRBJ2-1	CASLPRLVRHEQFF	TGTGCCAGCCTGCCTAGACTAGTGAGGCATGAGCAGTTCTTC
.	13	TRBV7-2	.	TRBJ2-7	CASSFSLAREQYF	TGTGCCAGCAGCTTCTCCCTAGCGAGAGAGCAGTACTTC
.	13	TRBV9	.	TRBJ2-3	CASSDSGRDTQYF	TGTGCCAGCAGCGATAGCGGCAGAGATACGCAGTATTTT